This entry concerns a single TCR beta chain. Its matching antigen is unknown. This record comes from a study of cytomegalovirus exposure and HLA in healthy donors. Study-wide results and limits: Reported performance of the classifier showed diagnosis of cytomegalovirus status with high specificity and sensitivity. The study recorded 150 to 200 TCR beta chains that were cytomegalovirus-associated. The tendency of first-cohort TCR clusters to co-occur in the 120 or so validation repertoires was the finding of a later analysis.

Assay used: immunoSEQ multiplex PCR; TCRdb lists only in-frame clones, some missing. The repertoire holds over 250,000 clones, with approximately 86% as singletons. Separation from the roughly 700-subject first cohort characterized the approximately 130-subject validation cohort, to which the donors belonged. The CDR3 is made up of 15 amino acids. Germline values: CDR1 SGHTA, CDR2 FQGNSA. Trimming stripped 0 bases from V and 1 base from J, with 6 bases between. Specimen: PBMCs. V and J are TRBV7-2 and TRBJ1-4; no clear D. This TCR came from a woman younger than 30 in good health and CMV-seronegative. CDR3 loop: CASSLALRTNEKLFF. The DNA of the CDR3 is TGTGCCAGCAGCTTAGCGCTCAGAACTAATGAAAAACTGTTTTTT.